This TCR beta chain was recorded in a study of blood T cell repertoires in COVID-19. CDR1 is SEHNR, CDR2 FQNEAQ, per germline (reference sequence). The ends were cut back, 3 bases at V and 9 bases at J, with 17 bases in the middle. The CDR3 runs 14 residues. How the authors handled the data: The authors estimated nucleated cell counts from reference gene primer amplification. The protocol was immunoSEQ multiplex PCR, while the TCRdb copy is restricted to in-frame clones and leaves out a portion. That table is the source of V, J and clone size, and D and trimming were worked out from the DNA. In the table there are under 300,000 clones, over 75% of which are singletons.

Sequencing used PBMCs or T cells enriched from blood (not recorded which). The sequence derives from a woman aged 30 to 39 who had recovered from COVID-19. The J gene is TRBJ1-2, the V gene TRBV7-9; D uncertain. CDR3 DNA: TGTGCCAGCAGCTTCAGGCTCCCGGACTTGCGCTACACCTTC. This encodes CASSFRLPDLRYTF.